The 9 T cell receptor beta chains below all came from one sample that was sequenced in a study of CD8 T cells in ankylosing spondylitis. TCRdb used MiXCR to reprocess the 5' RACE reads, holding one entry per CDR3 protein. The table shows tens of thousands of distinct CDR3 sequences, with 2.5% to 3% occurring only once. Input material: blood, either unsorted or a sorted T cell fraction (not recorded which). The source is a female donor with ankylosing spondylitis or in good health (not recorded which).

This clonotype was detected many times. This chain links TRBV9 with TRBJ1-4; TRBD1 matches 9 bases. Germline V gene data show CDR1 as SGDLS and CDR2 as YYNGEE. The V and J ends lost 4 bases and 0 bases, in that order; junction bases with no gene match: 7. The CDR3 consists of 17 residues. This chain's CDR3 is CASSPRQGGTTNEKLFF. Written as DNA, the CDR3 is TGTGCCAGCAGCCCGAGACAGGGGGGAACAACTAATGAAAAACTGTTTTTT.

The chain links TRBV9 to TRBJ2-5; 9 bases line up with TRBD2. Germline lookup yields CDR1 SGDLS and CDR2 YYNGEE. The CDR3 spans 15 residues. V shed 4 bases, J shed 5 bases, and the junction held 9 bases outside the gene matches. The CDR3 coding sequence is TGTGCCAGCAGCCCGAGGATAGCGGGAGAGGAGACCCAGTACTTC. Translating gives CASSPRIAGEETQYF.

Many counts were recorded for this clonotype. The chain combines TRBV9 with TRBJ1-2; D is perhaps TRBD1 (5 bases). Germline-derived CDR1 and CDR2 are SGDLS and YYNGEE. Trimming cost V 0 bases and J 4 bases, with 22 bases left between them. The CDR3 extends over 18 amino acids. The CDR3 DNA reads as TGTGCCAGCAGCGTAGGGTTAATCGGAAGGGGCAGCGGCTATGGCTACACCTTC. Protein sequence: CASSVGLIGRGSGYGYTF. Variable domain in full (rest from reference TRBV9 and TRBJ1-2): DSGVTQTPKHLITATGQRVTLRCSPRSGDLSVYWYQQSLDQGLQFLIQYYNGEERAKGNILERFSAQQFPDLHSELNLSSLELGDSALYFCASSVGLIGRGSGYGYTFGSGTRLTVV.

This clonotype occurred many times. The gene calls are TRBV9 and TRBJ1-6, with D unresolved. V lost 0 bases, J lost 7 bases, and 11 bases lay in between. The CDR3 runs to 15 residues. Germline V CDR1 and CDR2: SGDLS, YYNGEE. The CDR3: CASSVGKGRNSPLHF. CDR3 coding DNA: TGTGCCAGCAGCGTAGGAAAGGGTCGGAATTCACCCCTCCACTTT.

The CDR3 DNA follows: TGCGCCAGCAGTCAATGGGGACACCTTCGCTCCAATGAGCAGTTCTTC. It translates to CASSQWGHLRSNEQFF. V is TRBV23-1 and J is TRBJ2-1; possible D gene TRBD1, 6 bases. TRBV23-1 is classed as an ORF, of uncertain function. The V end lost 1 base, the J end lost 6 bases, and 16 bases lay between the germline ends. The CDR3 is made up of 16 amino acids.

This clonotype appeared many times. The rearrangement links TRBV9 to TRBJ1-1; the D gene is possibly TRBD1 (6 bases). The germline CDR1 and CDR2 sequences are SGDLS and YYNGEE. The CDR3 consists of 13 residues. V gave up 4 bases and J gave up 3 bases, with 10 bases separating them. The CDR3 DNA reads TGTGCCAGCAGCCAGGGGATAGACACTGAAGCTTTCTTT. Amino acid sequence: CASSQGIDTEAFF. Combining the CDR3 with reference TRBV9 and TRBJ1-1 gives the whole variable domain DSGVTQTPKHLITATGQRVTLRCSPRSGDLSVYWYQQSLDQGLQFLIQYYNGEERAKGNILERFSAQQFPDLHSELNLSSLELGDSALYFCASSQGIDTEAFFGQGTRLTVV.

This clonotype was counted at least ten times. The genes are TRBV9 and TRBJ2-5, with D possibly being TRBD2 (6 bases). Germline V gene data show CDR1 as SGDLS and CDR2 as YYNGEE. This CDR3 is built from 13 residues. V lost 2 bases and J 5 bases, leaving 10 bases between the germline ends. In nucleotides, the CDR3 is TGTGCCAGCAGCGTTAGCGGAGAGGAGACCCAGTACTTC. The encoded protein is CASSVSGEETQYF.

This clonotype was picked up many times. The CDR3 loop reads CASSVHPGLAGEGETQYF. CDR3 nucleotide sequence: TGTGCCAGCAGCGTCCATCCGGGACTAGCGGGAGAGGGGGAGACCCAGTACTTC. The rearrangement joins TRBV9 to TRBJ2-5, with 14 bases fitting TRBD2. CDR3 size: 18 residues. Germline CDR1 SGDLS, CDR2 YYNGEE. Germline trimming cut 2 bases from V and 5 bases from J; bases unmatched to any gene: 11.

At least ten counts were recorded for this clonotype. This chain connects TRBV9 to TRBJ2-2, with D tentatively TRBD2 (5 bases). Germline V gives CDR1 SGDLS, CDR2 YYNGEE. V gave up 2 bases and J gave up 6 bases, with 14 bases separating them. The CDR3 has 15 residues. In DNA, the CDR3 is TGTGCCAGCAGCGTTTCGGCTAGCTCCCCCGGGGAGCTGTTTTTT. This encodes CASSVSASSPGELFF. Full variable domain (rest looked up from reference TRBV9 and TRBJ2-2): DSGVTQTPKHLITATGQRVTLRCSPRSGDLSVYWYQQSLDQGLQFLIQYYNGEERAKGNILERFSAQQFPDLHSELNLSSLELGDSALYFCASSVSASSPGELFFGEGSRLTVL.